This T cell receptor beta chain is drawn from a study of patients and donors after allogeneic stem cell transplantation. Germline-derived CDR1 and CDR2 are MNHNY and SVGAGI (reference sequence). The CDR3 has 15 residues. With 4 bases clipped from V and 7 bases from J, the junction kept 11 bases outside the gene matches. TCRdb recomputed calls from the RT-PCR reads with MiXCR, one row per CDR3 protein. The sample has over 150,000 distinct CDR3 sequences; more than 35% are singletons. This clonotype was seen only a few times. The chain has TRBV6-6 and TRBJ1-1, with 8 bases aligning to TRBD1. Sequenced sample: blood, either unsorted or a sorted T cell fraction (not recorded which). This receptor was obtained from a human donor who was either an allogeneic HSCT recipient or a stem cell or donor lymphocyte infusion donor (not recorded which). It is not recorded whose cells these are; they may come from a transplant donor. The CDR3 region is CASSSGQGELNEAFF. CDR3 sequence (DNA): TGTGCCAGCAGTTCCGGACAGGGTGAGCTTAATGAAGCTTTCTTT.